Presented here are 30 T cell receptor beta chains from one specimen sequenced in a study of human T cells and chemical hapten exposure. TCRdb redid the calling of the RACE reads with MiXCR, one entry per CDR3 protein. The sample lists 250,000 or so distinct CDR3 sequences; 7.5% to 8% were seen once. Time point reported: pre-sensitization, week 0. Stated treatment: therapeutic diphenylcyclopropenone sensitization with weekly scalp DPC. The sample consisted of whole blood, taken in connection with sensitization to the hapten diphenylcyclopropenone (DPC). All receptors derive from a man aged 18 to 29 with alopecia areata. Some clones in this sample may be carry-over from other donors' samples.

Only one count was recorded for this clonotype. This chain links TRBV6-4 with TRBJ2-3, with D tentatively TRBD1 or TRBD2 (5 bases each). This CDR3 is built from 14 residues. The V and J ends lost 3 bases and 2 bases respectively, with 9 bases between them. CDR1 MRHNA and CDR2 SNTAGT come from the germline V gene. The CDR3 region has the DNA TGTGCCAGCAGTGAGGCAGGGACCACAGATACGCAGTATTTT. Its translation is CASSEAGTTDTQYF.

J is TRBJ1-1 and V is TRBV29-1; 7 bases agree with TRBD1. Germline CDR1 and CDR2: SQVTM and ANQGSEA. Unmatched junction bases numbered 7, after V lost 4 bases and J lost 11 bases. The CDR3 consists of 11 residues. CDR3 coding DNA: TGCAGCGTTGTAACAGGGGAACGGGCTTTCTTT. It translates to CSVVTGERAFF. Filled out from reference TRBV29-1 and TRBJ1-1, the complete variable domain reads SAVISQKPSRDICQRGTSLTIQCQVDSQVTMMFWYRQQPGQSLTLIATANQGSEATYESGFVIDKFPISRPNLTFSTLTVSNMSPEDSSIYLCSVVTGERAFFGQGTRLTVV.

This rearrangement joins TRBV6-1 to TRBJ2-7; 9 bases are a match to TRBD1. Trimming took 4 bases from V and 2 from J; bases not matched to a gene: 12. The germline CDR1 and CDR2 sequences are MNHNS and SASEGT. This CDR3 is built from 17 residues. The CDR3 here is CASSALWTGATTYEQYV. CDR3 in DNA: TGTGCCAGCAGTGCACTTTGGACAGGGGCAACCACCTACGAGCAGTACGTC.

The CDR3 bases are TGTGCCAGCAGCGTTACAGGGGGCGAAAACATTCAGTACTTC. It translates to CASSVTGGENIQYF. J is TRBJ2-4 and V is TRBV9; 9 positions agree with TRBD1. The CDR3 runs 14 residues. Germline CDR1 is SGDLS and CDR2 is YYNGEE. V shed 2 bases and J 5 bases; nucleotides not matched to a gene: 2.

CDR3 bases: TGTGCCATCAGTGAGACCAGGGAGGAGGACACTGAAGCTTTCTTT. Translation gives CAISETREEDTEAFF. The chain recombines TRBV10-3 with TRBJ1-1; TRBD1 is a possible D gene (5 bases). The V gene's germline CDR1 is ENHRY and CDR2 SYGVKD. With 2 bases removed from V and 3 bases from J, the gap between germline ends came to 13 bases. CDR3 length: 15 residues.

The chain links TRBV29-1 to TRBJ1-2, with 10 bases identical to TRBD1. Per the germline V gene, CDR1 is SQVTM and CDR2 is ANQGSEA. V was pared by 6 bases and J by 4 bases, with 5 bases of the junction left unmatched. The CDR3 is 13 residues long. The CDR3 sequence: CSVERDRGYGYTF. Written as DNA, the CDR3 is TGCAGCGTAGAACGGGACAGGGGCTATGGCTACACCTTC.

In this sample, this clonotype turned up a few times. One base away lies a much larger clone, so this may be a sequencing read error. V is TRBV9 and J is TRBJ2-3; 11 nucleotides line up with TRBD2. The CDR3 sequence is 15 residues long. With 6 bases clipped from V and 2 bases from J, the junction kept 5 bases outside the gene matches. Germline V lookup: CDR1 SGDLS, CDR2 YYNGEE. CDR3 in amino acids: CASTRLAGTTDTQYF. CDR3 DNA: TGTGCCAGCACCCGACTAGCGGGGACCACAGATACGCAGTATTTT.

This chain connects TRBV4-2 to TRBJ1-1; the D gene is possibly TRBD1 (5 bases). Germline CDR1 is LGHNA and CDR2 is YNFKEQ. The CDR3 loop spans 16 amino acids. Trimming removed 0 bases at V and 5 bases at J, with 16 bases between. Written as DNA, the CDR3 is TGTGCCAGCAGCCAAGAGGGACCAAGCACGGGGACTGAAGCTTTCTTT. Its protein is CASSQEGPSTGTEAFF.

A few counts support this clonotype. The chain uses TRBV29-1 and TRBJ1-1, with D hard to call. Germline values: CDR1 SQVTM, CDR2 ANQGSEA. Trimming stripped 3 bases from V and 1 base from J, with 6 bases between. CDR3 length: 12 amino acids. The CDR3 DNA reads TGCAGCGTTGAGGAGGCGAACACTGAAGCTTTCTTT. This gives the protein CSVEEANTEAFF.

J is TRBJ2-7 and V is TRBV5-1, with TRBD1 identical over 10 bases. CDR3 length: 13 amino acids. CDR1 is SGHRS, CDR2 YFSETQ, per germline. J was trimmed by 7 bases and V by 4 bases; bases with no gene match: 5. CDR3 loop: CASSPDRGREQYV. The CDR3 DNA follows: TGCGCCAGCAGCCCCGACAGGGGGCGGGAGCAGTACGTC.

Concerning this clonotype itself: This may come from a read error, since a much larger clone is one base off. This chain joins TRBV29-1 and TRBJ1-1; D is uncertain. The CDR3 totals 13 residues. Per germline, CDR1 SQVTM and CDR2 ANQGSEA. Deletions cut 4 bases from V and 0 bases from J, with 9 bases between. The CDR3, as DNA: TGCAGCGTTGCGACTGACTTGAACACTGAAGCTTTCTTT. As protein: CSVATDLNTEAFF.

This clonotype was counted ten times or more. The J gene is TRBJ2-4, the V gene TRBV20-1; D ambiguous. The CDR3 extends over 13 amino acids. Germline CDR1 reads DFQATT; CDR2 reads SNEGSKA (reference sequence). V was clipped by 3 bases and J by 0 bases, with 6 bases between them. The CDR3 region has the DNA TGCAGTGCTAGGGAGACAGCCAAAAACATTCAGTACTTC. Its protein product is CSARETAKNIQYF.

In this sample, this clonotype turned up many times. The CDR3 DNA is TGCAGTGCGGACAATAACTATGGCTACACCTTC. Encoded protein: CSADNNYGYTF. The rearrangement joins TRBV20-1 to TRBJ1-2; TRBD1 is a possible D gene (5 bases). Germline CDR1 is DFQATT and CDR2 is SNEGSKA (reference sequence). CDR3 length: 11 amino acids. The V gene lost 6 bases and the J gene lost 1 base, with 6 bases spanning the gap.

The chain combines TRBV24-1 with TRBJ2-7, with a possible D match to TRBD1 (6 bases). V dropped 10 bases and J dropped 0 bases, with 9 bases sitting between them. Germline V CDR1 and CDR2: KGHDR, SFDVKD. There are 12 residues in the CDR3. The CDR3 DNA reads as TGTGCCACGGGGGCCGGCTCCTACGAGCAGTACTTC. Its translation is CATGAGSYEQYF.

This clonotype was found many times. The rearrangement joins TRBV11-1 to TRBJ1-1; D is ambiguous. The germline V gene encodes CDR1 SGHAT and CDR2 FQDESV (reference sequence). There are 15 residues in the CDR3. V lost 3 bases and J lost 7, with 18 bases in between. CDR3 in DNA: TGTGCCAGCAGCTTGGTCATCTGGACGGCCAGTGAAGCTTTCTTT. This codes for CASSLVIWTASEAFF.

The CDR3 spells CASSNRGAKNIQYF. The CDR3 DNA is TGTGCCAGCAGCAACAGGGGAGCCAAAAACATTCAGTACTTC. This sequence joins TRBV12-3 or TRBV12-4 and TRBJ2-4; 7 nucleotides line up with TRBD1. The CDR3 runs 14 residues. V lost 6 bases to trimming and J lost 0 bases; unmatched junction nucleotides: 2.

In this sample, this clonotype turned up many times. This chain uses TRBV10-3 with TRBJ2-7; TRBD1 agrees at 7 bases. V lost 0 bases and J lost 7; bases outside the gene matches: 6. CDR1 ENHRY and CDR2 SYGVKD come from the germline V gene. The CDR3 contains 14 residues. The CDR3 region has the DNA TGTGCCATCAGTGAGTCAAGGGGGCCCTTGGAGCAGTACTTC. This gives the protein CAISESRGPLEQYF.

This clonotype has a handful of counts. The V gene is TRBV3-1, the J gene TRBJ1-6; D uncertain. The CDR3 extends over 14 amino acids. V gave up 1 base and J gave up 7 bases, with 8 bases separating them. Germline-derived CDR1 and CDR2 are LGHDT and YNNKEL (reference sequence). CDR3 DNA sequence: TGTGCCAGCAGCCAAGGTCTATCGAATTCACCCCTCCACTTT. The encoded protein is CASSQGLSNSPLHF.

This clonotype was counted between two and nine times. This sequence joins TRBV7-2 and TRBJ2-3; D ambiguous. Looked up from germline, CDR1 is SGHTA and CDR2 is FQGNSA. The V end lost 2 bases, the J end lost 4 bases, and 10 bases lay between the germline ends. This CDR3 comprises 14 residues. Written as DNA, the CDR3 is TGTGCCAGCAGCTTACGCGCCCGGGCAGATACGCAGTATTTT. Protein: CASSLRARADTQYF. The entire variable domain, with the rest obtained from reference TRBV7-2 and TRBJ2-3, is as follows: GAGVSQSPSNKVTEKGKDVELRCDPISGHTALYWYRQSLGQGLEFLIYFQGNSAPDKSGLPSDRFSAERTGGSVSTLTIQRTQQEDSAVYLCASSLRARADTQYFGPGTRLTVL.

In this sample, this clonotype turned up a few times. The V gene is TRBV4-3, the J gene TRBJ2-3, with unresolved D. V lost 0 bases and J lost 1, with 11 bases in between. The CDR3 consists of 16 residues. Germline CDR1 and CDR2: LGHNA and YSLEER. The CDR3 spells CASSQEAEGGTDTQYF. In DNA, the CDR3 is TGCGCCAGCAGCCAAGAGGCAGAAGGTGGCACAGATACGCAGTATTTT.

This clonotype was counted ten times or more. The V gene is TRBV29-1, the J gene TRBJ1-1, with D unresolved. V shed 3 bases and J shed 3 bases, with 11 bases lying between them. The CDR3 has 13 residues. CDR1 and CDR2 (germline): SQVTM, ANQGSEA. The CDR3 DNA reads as TGCAGCGTTGAGCGGGGTACGGACACTGAAGCTTTCTTT. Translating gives CSVERGTDTEAFF.

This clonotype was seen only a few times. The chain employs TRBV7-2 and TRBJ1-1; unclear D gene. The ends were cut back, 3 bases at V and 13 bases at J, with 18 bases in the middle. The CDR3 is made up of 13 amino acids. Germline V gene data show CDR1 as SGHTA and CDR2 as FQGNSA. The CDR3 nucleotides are TGTGCCAGCAGCTTTAGCTTGTCAGGATGGGGTTTCTTT. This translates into CASSFSLSGWGFF.

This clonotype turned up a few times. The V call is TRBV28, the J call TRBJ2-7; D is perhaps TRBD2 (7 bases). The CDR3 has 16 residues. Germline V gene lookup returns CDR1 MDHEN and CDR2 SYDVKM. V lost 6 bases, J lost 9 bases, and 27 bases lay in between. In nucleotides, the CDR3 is TGTGCCAGCAGCTCCGCCGAAGGGGGGGCGAGGAAAGGGCAGTACTTC. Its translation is CASSSAEGGARKGQYF.

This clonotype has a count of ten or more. The CDR3 nucleotides are TGTGCCAGCAGTTTAGACGGGGATAACACCGGGGAGCTGTTTTTT. It specifies CASSLDGDNTGELFF. The rearrangement uses TRBV27 and TRBJ2-2; D perhaps matches TRBD2 (5 bases). CDR3 size: 15 residues. Looked up from germline, CDR1 is MNHEY and CDR2 is SMNVEV (reference sequence). V was trimmed by 2 bases and J by 2 bases, leaving 9 bases between them.

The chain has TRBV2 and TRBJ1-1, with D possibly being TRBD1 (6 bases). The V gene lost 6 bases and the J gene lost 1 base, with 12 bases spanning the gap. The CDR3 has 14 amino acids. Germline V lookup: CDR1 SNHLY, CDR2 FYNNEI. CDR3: CASRVQGANTEAFF. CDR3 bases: TGTGCCAGCAGGGTACAGGGAGCGAACACTGAAGCTTTCTTT.

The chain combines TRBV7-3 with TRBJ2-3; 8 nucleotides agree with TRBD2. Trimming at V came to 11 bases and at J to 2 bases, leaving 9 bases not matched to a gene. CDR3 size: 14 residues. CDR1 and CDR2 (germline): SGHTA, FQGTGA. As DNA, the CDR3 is TGTGCCTCCGCGGGGGGACCCGACACAGATACGCAGTATTTT. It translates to CASAGGPDTDTQYF.

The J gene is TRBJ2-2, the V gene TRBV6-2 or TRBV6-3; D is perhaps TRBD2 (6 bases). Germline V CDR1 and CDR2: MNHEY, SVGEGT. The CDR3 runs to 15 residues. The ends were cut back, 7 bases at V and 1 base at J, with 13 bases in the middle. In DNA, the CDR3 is TGTGCCAGCACCGACGGGACTCAGAACACCGGGGAGCTGTTTTTT. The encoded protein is CASTDGTQNTGELFF.

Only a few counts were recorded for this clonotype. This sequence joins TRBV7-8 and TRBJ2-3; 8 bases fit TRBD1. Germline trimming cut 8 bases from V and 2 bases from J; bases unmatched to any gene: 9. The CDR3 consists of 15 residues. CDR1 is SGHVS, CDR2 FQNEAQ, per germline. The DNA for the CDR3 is TGTGCCAGCCAAAGGGCAGGGGGCGACACAGATACGCAGTATTTT. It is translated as CASQRAGGDTDTQYF.

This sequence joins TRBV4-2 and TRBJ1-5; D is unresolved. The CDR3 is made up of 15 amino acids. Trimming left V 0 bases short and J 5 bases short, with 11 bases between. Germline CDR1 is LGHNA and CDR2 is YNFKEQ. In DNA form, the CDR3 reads TGTGCCAGCAGCCAAGAAGCGGGTGCCGATCAGCCCCAGCATTTT. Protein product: CASSQEAGADQPQHF.

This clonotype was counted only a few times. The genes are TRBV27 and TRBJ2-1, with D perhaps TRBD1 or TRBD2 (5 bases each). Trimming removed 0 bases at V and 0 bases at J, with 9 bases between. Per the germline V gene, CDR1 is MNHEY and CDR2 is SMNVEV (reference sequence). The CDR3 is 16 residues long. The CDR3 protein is CASSLSGPLSYNEQFF. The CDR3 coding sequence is TGTGCCAGCAGTTTATCGGGACCGCTCTCCTACAATGAGCAGTTCTTC.